One and the same sample provided the 25 T cell receptor beta chains below, sequenced in a study of CD8+ T cells in alopecia areata. Following extraction, RNA underwent reverse transcription to cDNA, which served as the sequencing template. Here immunoSEQ multiplex PCR was the method, and the copy in TCRdb shows in-frame clones only, minus some. Here the sample spans about 190,000 clones, approximately 61% being singletons. Treatment denoted: oral pan-JAK inhibitor, 5-10 mg twice daily. The sequences come from CD4+ T cells sorted from blood, collected at week 24, from a patient treated with tofacitinib. The receptors stem from a human donor with alopecia areata.

This clone has just a few counts. The CDR3 is CASSSHIGGNTDTQYF. CDR3 nucleotide sequence: TGTGCCAGCAGCTCCCACATTGGTGGAAACACAGATACGCAGTATTTT. The rearrangement links TRBV7-3 to TRBJ2-3; D gene uncertain. The CDR3 spans 16 residues. V was trimmed by 4 bases and J by 2 bases, leaving 16 bases between them. The germline CDR1 and CDR2 sequences are SGHTA and FQGTGA.

This clone was seen more than once but under ten times. The DNA of the CDR3 is TGTGCCAGCAGTCCGCAGGGAGATCAGCCCCAGCATTTT. This sequence encodes CASSPQGDQPQHF. This chain uses TRBV6-1 with TRBJ1-5, with D possibly TRBD1 on 5 matching bases. The CDR3 totals 13 residues. CDR1 is MNHNS and CDR2 is SASEGT in the germline V gene. Trimming removed 5 bases at V and 5 bases at J, with 10 bases between.

The chain employs TRBV12-2 and TRBJ1-1; the table's D call, TRBD1, has no DNA check behind it. TRBV12-2 is a pseudogene. The CDR3 totals 12 residues. CDR3 sequence reads: CASPPKGFEAFF. The DNA of the CDR3 is TGTGCAAGTCCCCCTAAGGGGTTTGAAGCTTTCTTT.

The chain has TRBV29-1 and TRBJ1-5; 10 bases line up with TRBD1. Germline lookup yields CDR1 SQVTM and CDR2 ANQGSEA. The CDR3 runs to 14 residues. V shed 4 bases, J shed 3 bases, and the junction held 3 bases outside the gene matches. CDR3 sequence: CSVGGQGNNQPQHF. The CDR3, as DNA: TGCAGCGTTGGGGGACAGGGGAACAATCAGCCCCAGCATTTT.

CDR3 amino acids: CATMEGLRGYTF. In DNA form, the CDR3 reads TGTGCCACCATGGAGGGGTTAAGAGGCTACACCTTC. V is TRBV19 and J is TRBJ1-2; D is possibly TRBD1 (5 bases). This CDR3 comprises 12 residues. The germline V gene encodes CDR1 LNHDA and CDR2 SQIVND (reference sequence). V was clipped by 10 bases and J by 8 bases, with 17 bases between them.

The V and J genes are TRBV19 and TRBJ1-1; TRBD1 agrees at 9 bases. The trim removed 5 bases at V and 4 bases at J, leaving 5 bases unmatched. Germline CDR1 LNHDA, CDR2 SQIVND (reference sequence). This CDR3 spans 14 amino acids. CDR3: CASSLTGGGTEAFF. CDR3 sequence (DNA): TGTGCCAGTAGTCTGACAGGGGGTGGCACTGAAGCTTTCTTT.

V gene TRBV2 combines with J gene TRBJ1-2; D may be TRBD1 (5 bases). Germline V CDR1 and CDR2: SNHLY, FYNNEI. The CDR3 has 15 amino acids. Trimming cost V 1 base and J 6 bases, with 15 bases left between them. The CDR3, as DNA: TGTGCCAGCAGTGAAGACAGGCTATTAGTGGATGGCTACACCTTC. Amino acids: CASSEDRLLVDGYTF.

V usage is TRBV25-1 and J usage is TRBJ2-4; TRBD2 is a possible D gene (6 bases). Germline values: CDR1 MGHDK, CDR2 SYGVNS. The V end lost 0 bases, the J end lost 5 bases, and 11 bases lay between the germline ends. The CDR3 totals 15 residues. DNA for the CDR3: TGTGCCAGCAGTGAATATGGGAGGCTAGAAAACATTCAGTACTTC. Translation gives CASSEYGRLENIQYF.

The rearrangement uses TRBV11-2 and TRBJ2-2; D is ambiguous. The CDR3 totals 13 residues. Germline values: CDR1 SGHAT, CDR2 FQNNGV. V was trimmed by 5 bases and J by 4 bases, leaving 8 bases between them. As DNA, the CDR3 is TGTGCCAGCAGCCCCGTGGGCACCGGGGAGCTGTTTTTT. Translation: CASSPVGTGELFF.

J is TRBJ2-7 and V is TRBV9, with D possibly being TRBD2 (6 bases). CDR1 is SGDLS and CDR2 is YYNGEE in the germline V gene. The V gene lost 3 bases and the J gene lost 1 base, with 11 bases spanning the gap. The CDR3 contains 14 residues. This CDR3 is CASSADGGSYEQYF. CDR3 DNA: TGTGCCAGCAGCGCAGACGGGGGTTCCTACGAGCAGTACTTC.

The chain recombines TRBV20-1 with TRBJ1-2; no reliable D call. This CDR3 region has 9 residues. V shed 5 bases and J shed 8 bases, with 6 bases lying between them. In germline, CDR1 is DFQATT, CDR2 SNEGSKA (reference sequence). CDR3 protein: CSAAGGYTF. The DNA for the CDR3 is TGCAGTGCTGCGGGGGGCTACACCTTC.

There are a few counts of this clone. The chain links TRBV23-1 to TRBJ1-5, with TRBD1 identical over 10 bases. Being an ORF, TRBV23-1 has a function that is uncertain. Trimming took 6 bases from V and 6 from J; bases not matched to a gene: 11. The length of the CDR3 is 16 residues. For the CDR3, the DNA is TGCGCCAGCAGCCCGGGACAGGGGAGGTTAGGTCAGCCCCAGCATTTT. This codes for CASSPGQGRLGQPQHF.

This chain uses TRBV4-1 with TRBJ2-6; possibly TRBD2 for D (6 bases). Germline V gene lookup returns CDR1 MGHRA and CDR2 YSYEKL. Trimming removed 6 bases at V and 4 bases at J, with 10 bases between. The CDR3 totals 14 residues. The CDR3: CASSGGAGANVLTF. Here the CDR3 DNA reads TGCGCCAGCAGTGGAGGGGCCGGGGCCAACGTCCTGACTTTC.

This clone was seen more than once but under ten times. This chain joins TRBV10-3 and TRBJ2-5; possibly TRBD1 for D (5 bases). The germline CDR1 and CDR2 sequences are ENHRY and SYGVKD. This CDR3 region has 14 residues. Trimming stripped 0 bases from V and 6 bases from J, with 11 bases between. The CDR3 is CAISESGAGKTQYF. DNA for the CDR3: TGTGCCATCAGTGAGTCTGGAGCAGGGAAGACCCAGTACTTC.

The CDR3 reads CSVDPVGGNTEAFF. The CDR3 DNA sequence: TGCAGCGTTGACCCGGTGGGGGGGAACACTGAAGCTTTCTTT. This chain joins TRBV29-1 and TRBJ1-1; maybe TRBD1 (5 bases). CDR1 is SQVTM, CDR2 ANQGSEA, per germline. CDR3 length: 14 amino acids. The germline V and J ends were trimmed by 3 bases and 1 base, with 12 bases remaining between them. Full variable domain (missing parts from reference TRBV29-1 and TRBJ1-1): SAVISQKPSRDICQRGTSLTIQCQVDSQVTMMFWYRQQPGQSLTLIATANQGSEATYESGFVIDKFPISRPNLTFSTLTVSNMSPEDSSIYLCSVDPVGGNTEAFFGQGTRLTVV.

The chain has TRBV5-1 and TRBJ2-7, with D tentatively TRBD2 (5 bases). In germline, CDR1 is SGHRS, CDR2 YFSETQ. The length of the CDR3 is 13 residues. V was cut by 3 bases and J by 7 bases, with 14 bases left in between. This chain's CDR3 is CASSSVVANEQYF. CDR3 bases: TGCGCCAGCAGCTCCGTAGTAGCGAATGAGCAGTACTTC.

The CDR3 nucleotides are TGCGCCAGCAGCTTGAACGGTGAAGCTTTCTTT. Residues: CASSLNGEAFF. The chain links TRBV5-1 to TRBJ1-1; D gene uncertain. CDR3 length equals 11 residues. V was pared by 1 base and J by 7 bases, with 5 bases between. CDR1 is SGHRS, CDR2 YFSETQ, per germline.

In its sample, this clone was seen a few times. This chain joins TRBV29-1 and TRBJ2-3; D is uncertain. Germline V gene lookup returns CDR1 SQVTM and CDR2 ANQGSEA. This CDR3 has 12 amino acids. V lost 6 bases and J 2 bases, leaving 9 bases between the germline ends. CDR3 nucleotide sequence: TGCAGCGTGGCAGTCAACACAGATACGCAGTATTTT. Amino acids: CSVAVNTDTQYF.

The chain joins TRBV11-2 to TRBJ1-6; 7 nucleotides match TRBD1. The germline V gene encodes CDR1 SGHAT and CDR2 FQNNGV. The CDR3 is 14 residues long. V was pared by 4 bases and J by 9 bases, with 6 bases of the junction left unmatched. CDR3 sequence: CASSSSDRVSPLHF. CDR3 nucleotide sequence: TGTGCCAGCAGCTCGTCCGACAGGGTTTCACCCCTCCACTTT.

J is TRBJ1-4 and V is TRBV30; possibly TRBD1 for D (6 bases). V gave up 2 bases and J gave up 12 bases, with 13 bases separating them. The CDR3 is 12 residues long. CDR1 is GTSNPN and CDR2 is SVGIG in the germline V gene (reference sequence). The CDR3 protein is CAWSTQDRQLFF. CDR3 nucleotides: TGTGCCTGGAGTACACAGGACAGACAACTGTTTTTT.

V is TRBV30 and J is TRBJ2-3, with D possibly being TRBD1 or TRBD2 (6 bases each). CDR1 and CDR2 from the germline V gene are GTSNPN and SVGIG (reference sequence). The CDR3 is 13 residues long. V shed 5 bases and J shed 1 base, with 10 bases lying between them. The CDR3, as DNA: TGTGCCTGGGAGGGGGGTCGCACAGATACGCAGTATTTT. Amino acid sequence: CAWEGGRTDTQYF.

This rearrangement joins TRBV2 to TRBJ1-5, with 11 bases lining up with TRBD1. V shed 7 bases, J shed 2 bases, and the junction held 4 bases outside the gene matches. Germline-derived CDR1 and CDR2 are SNHLY and FYNNEI. CDR3 length equals 15 residues. CDR3 bases: TGTGCCAGCAACCCGGGACAGGGGGGCAATCAGCCCCAGCATTTT. It specifies CASNPGQGGNQPQHF.

The chain recombines TRBV28 with TRBJ2-6, with 8 positions matching TRBD1. There are 18 residues in the CDR3. From germline, CDR1 is MDHEN and CDR2 SYDVKM. V shed 6 bases, J shed 5 bases, and the junction held 15 bases outside the gene matches. The CDR3 sequence is CASSRSGQGTDRANVLTF. For the CDR3, the DNA is TGTGCCAGCAGCCGATCAGGACAGGGCACGGACCGGGCCAACGTCCTGACTTTC.

This clone is a singleton in its sample. J is TRBJ2-2 and V is TRBV5-1; D unresolved. From germline, CDR1 is SGHRS and CDR2 YFSETQ. The CDR3 spans 14 residues. Trimming stripped 1 base from V and 5 bases from J, with 9 bases between. CDR3 sequence reads: CASSLNPLTGELFF. The CDR3 DNA follows: TGCGCCAGCAGCTTGAATCCGTTAACCGGGGAGCTGTTTTTT.

The V gene is TRBV7-9, the J gene TRBJ1-2, with D unresolved. Germline lookup yields CDR1 SEHNR and CDR2 FQNEAQ (reference sequence). The ends were cut back, 2 bases at V and 10 bases at J, with 8 bases in the middle. CDR3 size: 11 residues. The CDR3 nucleotides are TGTGCCAGCAGCTTAATGAAGGACTACACCTTC. This gives the protein CASSLMKDYTF.